The 28 T cell receptor beta chains listed next were all sequenced from one sample in a study of blood T cell repertoires in COVID-19 (TCRdb year 2020). Libraries came from the immunoSEQ multiplex PCR assay. TCRdb took this table from immuneACCESS and kept in-frame rearrangements with V and J called. Such tables lack part of the clones; where checked against another copy, unresolved V genes explain under half of the gap, and the rest is unexplained. The sample data list around 450,000 clones, and roughly 87% of these were observed just once. 0.6% of the sample is in the top ten clones. The sequencing sample was made of PBMCs or T cells enriched from blood (not recorded which). These receptors were collected from a man aged 18 to 29 who had recovered from COVID-19.

The chain is built from TRBV9 and TRBJ2-5; TRBD2 aligns across 11 bases. The CDR3 contains 15 residues. V lost 4 bases, J lost 2 bases, and 4 bases stayed unmatched. Germline CDR1 reads SGDLS; CDR2 reads YYNGEE. The CDR3: CASSSLAGGQETQYF. The CDR3 coding sequence is TGTGCCAGCAGCTCTCTAGCGGGAGGACAAGAGACCCAGTACTTC.

There are a few counts of this clone. This chain joins TRBV13 and TRBJ2-7; tentatively, D is TRBD2 (5 bases). The CDR3 has 12 amino acids. V dropped 5 bases and J dropped 6 bases, with 11 bases sitting between them. The germline gives CDR1 PRHDT, CDR2 FYEKMQ (reference sequence). CDR3 protein: CASSLLAGEQYF. In DNA form, the CDR3 reads TGTGCCAGCAGCCTCCTAGCTGGCGAGCAGTACTTC.

The chain is built from TRBV18 and TRBJ1-3; D unresolved. Trimming removed 2 bases at V and 0 bases at J, with 11 bases between. Germline CDR1 is KGHSH and CDR2 is LQKENI. CDR3 length: 16 residues. CDR3 sequence reads: CASSPSTQYSGNTIYF. CDR3 coding DNA: TGTGCCAGCTCACCATCGACACAGTACTCTGGAAACACCATATATTTT. The variable domain in full, with the rest retrieved from reference TRBV18 and TRBJ1-3, is NAGVMQNPRHLVRRRGQEARLRCSPMKGHSHVYWYRQLPEEGLKFMVYLQKENIIDESGMPKERFSAEFPKEGPSILRIQQVVRGDSAAYFCASSPSTQYSGNTIYFGEGSWLTVV.

The chain links TRBV21-1 to TRBJ1-5; the tabulated D call, TRBD1, remains unverified against the DNA. TRBV21-1 is a documented pseudogene. The CDR3 sequence is 16 residues long. CDR3: CASSKSEDRADQPQHF. For the CDR3, the DNA is TGTGCCAGCAGCAAATCGGAAGACAGGGCGGATCAGCCCCAGCATTTT.

CDR3 DNA: TGCGCCAGCAGCTATAGACTAGCGGAATCGTCGGATGAGCAGTTCTTC. Amino acid sequence: CASSYRLAESSDEQFF. V usage is TRBV5-1 and J usage is TRBJ2-1, with 9 bases fitting TRBD2. The V and J ends lost 3 bases and 8 bases, in that order; junction bases with no gene match: 12. Germline V gene lookup returns CDR1 SGHRS and CDR2 YFSETQ. This CDR3 is 16 amino acids long.

V usage is TRBV6-5 and J usage is TRBJ1-1; TRBD1 matches 7 bases. Germline V gene data show CDR1 as MNHEY and CDR2 as SVGAGI. The length of the CDR3 is 13 residues. Germline trimming cut 7 bases from V and 6 bases from J; bases unmatched to any gene: 8. The CDR3 DNA is TGTGCCAGCAACCTCATAGGGGGCGCTGAAGCTTTCTTT. Amino acid sequence: CASNLIGGAEAFF.

This clone has only a few counts. CDR3: CSVEGIAGAGTDTQYF. The CDR3 nucleotides read TGCAGCGTTGAAGGGATAGCGGGGGCCGGCACAGATACGCAGTATTTT. The chain has TRBV29-1 and TRBJ2-3; the match to TRBD2 covers 9 bases. CDR1 is SQVTM, CDR2 ANQGSEA, per germline. This CDR3 is built from 16 residues. V dropped 1 base and J dropped 1; count of bases not matched to a gene: 6.

The J gene is TRBJ2-1, the V gene TRBV28; D may be TRBD2 (5 bases). Germline loops: CDR1 MDHEN, CDR2 SYDVKM. V dropped 6 bases and J dropped 9 bases, with 12 bases sitting between them. This CDR3 has 12 amino acids. The CDR3 loop is CASSSGGREQFF. In nucleotides, the CDR3 is TGTGCCAGCAGCTCAGGAGGACGTGAGCAGTTCTTC.

The V and J genes are TRBV27 and TRBJ2-1; 7 bases map to TRBD1. CDR3 length: 13 residues. After removal of 0 bases from V and 15 bases from J, the junction contained 8 bases not matched to a gene. Per the germline V gene, CDR1 is MNHEY and CDR2 is SMNVEV (reference sequence). The CDR3 loop reads CASSLSRGPVTFF. The DNA of the CDR3 is TGTGCCAGCAGTTTATCGAGGGGGCCCGTAACGTTCTTC.

The J gene is TRBJ1-2, the V gene TRBV15; the D gene is possibly TRBD1 (5 bases). The CDR3 is made up of 15 amino acids. V was trimmed by 1 base and J by 8 bases, leaving 17 bases between them. Germline CDR1 and CDR2: LNHNV and YYDKDF (reference sequence). CDR3 in DNA: TGTGCCACCAGCAGAGCCCGGGACTATAATAGAGGCTACACCTTC. Protein: CATSRARDYNRGYTF.

The V gene is TRBV4-1, the J gene TRBJ1-1, with 10 bases fitting TRBD1. There are 15 residues in the CDR3. V lost 4 bases to trimming and J lost 1 base; unmatched junction nucleotides: 3. Germline-derived CDR1 and CDR2 are MGHRA and YSYEKL. CDR3 protein: CASSPRQGANTEAFF. The CDR3 DNA is TGCGCCAGCAGCCCTAGACAGGGGGCGAACACTGAAGCTTTCTTT.

The chain joins TRBV19 to TRBJ2-5; 8 bases fit TRBD1. The CDR3 runs 15 residues. CDR1 is LNHDA and CDR2 is SQIVND in the germline V gene (reference sequence). V trimming: 6 bases; J trimming: 3 bases; junction bases outside the gene matches: 9. CDR3 region: CASSGTGPGEETQYF. Here the CDR3 DNA reads TGTGCCAGTAGCGGGACAGGCCCCGGAGAAGAGACCCAGTACTTC.

This clone was counted between two and nine times. The chain employs TRBV11-2 and TRBJ2-7; TRBD2 is a possible D gene (5 bases). Trimming removed 1 base from V and 5 bases from J, with 12 bases in between. Germline-derived CDR1 and CDR2 are SGHAT and FQNNGV. The CDR3 runs 14 residues. For the CDR3, the DNA is TGTGCCAGCAGCTTAGGAGGGCTTAGAGACGAGCAGTACTTC. Protein product: CASSLGGLRDEQYF.

The rearrangement uses TRBV7-3 and TRBJ1-4; D call uncertain. The V gene's germline CDR1 is SGHTA and CDR2 FQGTGA. V was pared by 0 bases and J by 7 bases, with 12 bases between. The CDR3 loop spans 15 amino acids. Written as DNA, the CDR3 is TGTGCCAGCAGCTTAACGAGCGGGGTGGGTGAAAAACTGTTTTTT. Protein sequence: CASSLTSGVGEKLFF.

The chain employs TRBV5-1 and TRBJ1-1; D not certain. CDR3 length: 15 residues. Germline CDR1 reads SGHRS; CDR2 reads YFSETQ. Trimming stripped 4 bases from V and 4 bases from J, with 17 bases between. DNA for the CDR3: TGCGCCAGCAGCCCGCGGTGGAGGTCTACCACTGAAGCTTTCTTT. Translating gives CASSPRWRSTTEAFF.

This clone was counted ten times or more. J is TRBJ2-3 and V is TRBV9; D is possibly TRBD2 (5 bases). Trimming took off 0 bases at V and 4 bases at J, with 9 bases between the two ends. This CDR3 is 14 amino acids long. Germline V gene lookup returns CDR1 SGDLS and CDR2 YYNGEE. This CDR3 is CASSVVGLSDTQYF. The CDR3 bases are TGTGCCAGCAGCGTAGTTGGACTCTCAGATACGCAGTATTTT.

The chain combines TRBV6-1 with TRBJ1-2; D unresolved. Trimming removed 3 bases from V and 0 bases from J, with 17 bases in between. Germline values: CDR1 MNHNS, CDR2 SASEGT. The CDR3 loop spans 17 amino acids. The CDR3 loop is CASSDWMSGITNYGYTF. The CDR3 DNA reads as TGTGCCAGCAGTGACTGGATGAGCGGGATAACTAACTATGGCTACACCTTC.

J is TRBJ2-4 and V is TRBV4-2; TRBD1 matches 9 bases. Germline V gene sequence: CDR1 LGHNA, CDR2 YNFKEQ. With V trimmed by 5 bases and J by 6 bases, 5 bases remained unmatched. The CDR3 covers 14 residues. CDR3 in DNA: TGTGCCAGCAGCGCCACAGGGGGCGGAAACATTCAGTACTTC. Encoded protein: CASSATGGGNIQYF.

The chain joins TRBV9 to TRBJ1-1, with a tentative D call TRBD1 (6 bases). Between the trimmed V and J ends, which lost 0 bases and 5 bases, there was a span of 11 bases. Germline V gene sequence: CDR1 SGDLS, CDR2 YYNGEE. The CDR3 spans 14 residues. The CDR3: CASSVEGRGTEAFF. DNA of the CDR3: TGTGCCAGCAGCGTAGAGGGCAGGGGAACTGAAGCTTTCTTT.

This clone was detected once. V is TRBV7-8 and J is TRBJ1-1; D remains ambiguous. V lost 0 bases to trimming and J lost 3 bases, with 14 bases between them. The CDR3 covers 16 residues. CDR1 is SGHVS, CDR2 FQNEAQ, per germline. As DNA, the CDR3 is TGTGCCAGCAGCTTAGCTTCGCGGCCGGTTGACACTGAAGCTTTCTTT. Protein sequence: CASSLASRPVDTEAFF. The variable domain in full, with the rest retrieved from reference TRBV7-8 and TRBJ1-1, is GAGVSQSPRYKVAKRGQDVALRCDPISGHVSLFWYQQALGQGPEFLTYFQNEAQLDKSGLPSDRFFAERPEGSVSTLKIQRTQQEDSAVYLCASSLASRPVDTEAFFGQGTRLTVV.

V gene TRBV27 combines with J gene TRBJ2-3; D is undetermined. This CDR3 contains 15 residues. Per germline, CDR1 MNHEY and CDR2 SMNVEV (reference sequence). V was cut by 1 base and J by 4 bases, with 12 bases left in between. The CDR3 DNA follows: TGTGCCAGCAGTTTATACGTTTCGGGTCCAGATACGCAGTATTTT. It yields the protein CASSLYVSGPDTQYF.

This clone was detected only once. Different DNA sequences within this sample yield the same CDR3. This rearrangement joins TRBV9 to TRBJ1-1, with TRBD1 matching 8 bases. Germline lookup yields CDR1 SGDLS and CDR2 YYNGEE. The CDR3 spans 15 residues. The junction had 5 bases not matched to a gene; V was cut back by 3 bases and J by 1 base. CDR3 DNA sequence: TGTGCCAGCAGCGCCCGACAGGGGAGGAACACTGAAGCTTTCTTT. Its translation is CASSARQGRNTEAFF.

This clone was seen more than once but under ten times. This chain uses TRBV5-4 with TRBJ1-6; the match to TRBD1 covers 7 bases. Trimming at V came to 3 bases and at J to 0 bases, leaving 6 bases not matched to a gene. This CDR3 has 17 residues. The V gene's germline CDR1 is SGHNT and CDR2 YYREEE (reference sequence). CDR3 coding DNA: TGTGCCAGCAGCTCAGGGACAGAGAGCTCCTATAATTCACCCCTCCACTTT. Protein sequence: CASSSGTESSYNSPLHF. Combining the CDR3 with reference TRBV5-4 and TRBJ1-6 gives the whole variable domain ETGVTQSPTHLIKTRGQQVTLRCSSQSGHNTVSWYQQALGQGPQFIFQYYREEENGRGNFPPRFSGLQFPNYSSELNVNALELDDSALYLCASSSGTESSYNSPLHFGNGTRLTVT.

The chain carries TRBV3-1 (or the pseudogene TRBV3-2) and TRBJ1-2; no firm D call. Germline CDR1 is LGHDT and CDR2 is YNNKEL (reference sequence). With 0 bases removed from V and 4 bases from J, the gap between germline ends came to 15 bases. The CDR3 spans 16 residues. DNA for the CDR3: TGTGCCAGCAGCCAAGAAATTGCCAATGCAGGCTATGGCTACACCTTC. This encodes CASSQEIANAGYGYTF.

This chain connects TRBV5-6 to TRBJ2-6; 10 nucleotides agree with TRBD1. Trimming removed 4 bases from V and 4 bases from J; junction bases left unmatched: 5. CDR3 length: 16 amino acids. The germline CDR1 and CDR2 sequences are SGHDT and YYEEEE. The CDR3 here is CASSTGTGVGANVLTF. CDR3 DNA: TGTGCCAGCAGCACCGGGACAGGGGTAGGGGCCAACGTCCTGACTTTC.

The CDR3 sequence is CASTVGSRITGELFF. The CDR3 bases are TGTGCCAGCACCGTAGGGAGTAGGATCACCGGGGAGCTGTTTTTT. The chain joins TRBV6-5 to TRBJ2-2; TRBD2 is a possible D gene (5 bases). Trimming removed 7 bases from V and 4 bases from J, with 16 bases in between. CDR3 length: 15 amino acids. Per germline, CDR1 MNHEY and CDR2 SVGAGI.

The rearrangement joins TRBV4-1 to TRBJ2-7; 7 positions match TRBD1. The CDR3 loop spans 14 amino acids. V shed 3 bases, J shed 5 bases, and the junction held 7 bases outside the gene matches. Germline V gene lookup returns CDR1 MGHRA and CDR2 YSYEKL. CDR3 sequence: CASSQARGIDEQYF. CDR3 in DNA: TGCGCCAGCAGCCAGGCCAGGGGGATCGACGAGCAGTACTTC.

The chain links TRBV30 to TRBJ1-2; tentatively, D is TRBD1 (5 bases). Germline V gene sequence: CDR1 GTSNPN, CDR2 SVGIG (reference sequence). The CDR3 extends over 13 amino acids. V was trimmed by 7 bases and J by 2 bases, leaving 14 bases between them. The CDR3 bases are TGTGCCTCTCCGGGGACTTTAAACTATGGCTACACCTTC. Protein: CASPGTLNYGYTF.